Listed here are 17 T cell receptor beta chains from one sample, sequenced in a study of control samples from healthy donors and cancer patients. The method was immunoSEQ multiplex PCR; TCRdb's version includes in-frame clones alone and lacks a portion of them. The sample holds 260,000 or so clones, more than 65% seen once. The sequencing input was PBMCs. The receptors derive from an older woman with lung cancer.

J is TRBJ2-1 and V is TRBV12-2. TRBV12-2 is a listed pseudogene. The CDR3 consists of 13 residues. The CDR3 loop reads CASRLDLHNEQFF. CDR3 bases: TGTGCAAGTCGCTTAGACCTTCACAATGAGCAGTTCTTC.

Details on this clone: In the same sample, other DNA sequences code for this CDR3. The CDR3 DNA reads as TGCGCCAGCAAAGGACTAGCGGGTAGCACAGATACGCAGTATTTT. Amino acids: CASKGLAGSTDTQYF. V and J are TRBV5-1 and TRBJ2-3; the match to TRBD2 covers 11 bases. The germline V gene encodes CDR1 SGHRS and CDR2 YFSETQ. The CDR3 is 15 amino acids. V lost 6 bases to trimming and J lost 0 bases; unmatched junction nucleotides: 3.

The gene calls are TRBV19 and TRBJ1-5, with 8 bases fitting TRBD1. CDR3 length equals 18 residues. Trimming cost V 5 bases and J 0 bases; bases outside gene matches: 12. The germline V gene encodes CDR1 LNHDA and CDR2 SQIVND (reference sequence). This CDR3 reads CASSPKGQGRLSNQPQHF. CDR3 nucleotide sequence: TGTGCCAGTAGTCCTAAAGGACAGGGACGGCTTAGCAATCAGCCCCAGCATTTT. Drawing the rest from reference TRBV19 and TRBJ1-5, the complete variable domain is DGGITQSPKYLFRKEGQNVTLSCEQNLNHDAMYWYRQDPGQGLRLIYYSQIVNDFQKGDIAEGYSVSREKKESFPLTVTSAQKNPTAFYLCASSPKGQGRLSNQPQHFGDGTRLSIL.

J is TRBJ1-1 and V is TRBV20-1, with 8 bases that match TRBD1. CDR3 length equals 14 residues. The V gene end was trimmed by 3 bases and the J gene end by 6 bases; junction bases not matched to a gene: 9. Germline lookup yields CDR1 DFQATT and CDR2 SNEGSKA (reference sequence). In DNA, the CDR3 is TGCAGTGCTAGTCTAACAGGGGGTATCGCTGAAGCTTTCTTT. Translated, it gives CSASLTGGIAEAFF.

There are a few counts of this clone. V usage is TRBV28 and J usage is TRBJ2-5; 10 positions agree with TRBD1. The germline gives CDR1 MDHEN, CDR2 SYDVKM. Trimming removed 5 bases from V and 5 bases from J; junction bases left unmatched: 8. CDR3 length: 15 residues. The CDR3: CASSPGQGVRETQYF. In DNA, the CDR3 is TGTGCCAGCAGTCCTGGACAGGGGGTGAGGGAGACCCAGTACTTC.

V gene TRBV3-1 (or the pseudogene TRBV3-2) combines with J gene TRBJ2-7; D assignment may be TRBD1 or TRBD2 (6 bases each). The CDR3 contains 14 residues. Germline CDR1 LGHDT, CDR2 YNNKEL (reference sequence). The V end lost 2 bases, the J end lost 5 bases, and 13 bases lay between the germline ends. Here the CDR3 DNA reads TGTGCCAGCAGCCAACGGACGGGGGCGGACGAGCAGTACTTC. Its protein product is CASSQRTGADEQYF.

The CDR3 is CASSQAADLPYGYTF. The CDR3 DNA follows: TGTGCCAGCAGCCAAGCGGCAGACCTCCCCTATGGCTACACCTTC. V and J are TRBV4-2 and TRBJ1-2, with D uncertain. Trimming took off 1 base at V and 4 bases at J, with 13 bases between the two ends. Germline CDR1 LGHNA, CDR2 YNFKEQ. The CDR3 consists of 15 residues.

The DNA for the CDR3 is TGTGCCAGCAGCCAAGGCCAACAGGCAGACTACGAGCAGTACTTC. As protein: CASSQGQQADYEQYF. The chain combines TRBV4-2 with TRBJ2-7, with D maybe TRBD1 (5 bases). There are 15 residues in the CDR3. Trimming took 1 base from V and 3 from J, leaving 13 bases between them. Germline assignment: CDR1 LGHNA and CDR2 YNFKEQ.

The V gene is TRBV20-1, the J gene TRBJ1-2; the D is unclear. This CDR3 contains 11 residues. Per germline, CDR1 DFQATT and CDR2 SNEGSKA (reference sequence). V dropped 4 bases and J dropped 7 bases, with 10 bases sitting between them. In DNA, the CDR3 is TGCAGTGCTACTGATTATATTGGCTACACCTTC. The encoded protein is CSATDYIGYTF.

The rearrangement links TRBV3-1 (or the pseudogene TRBV3-2) to TRBJ1-3; D is uncertain. In germline, CDR1 is LGHDT, CDR2 YNNKEL (reference sequence). The CDR3 covers 15 residues. The V end lost 0 bases, the J end lost 0 bases, and 6 bases lay between the germline ends. CDR3 coding DNA: TGTGCCAGCAGCCAAGAGACGAACTCTGGAAACACCATATATTTT. It yields the protein CASSQETNSGNTIYF.

A remark on this clone: Other DNA sequences in the same sample also yield this CDR3. The V gene is TRBV7-7, the J gene TRBJ1-5; D uncertain. This CDR3 is built from 13 residues. Germline loops: CDR1 SSHAT, CDR2 FNYEAQ (reference sequence). The V end was cut by 1 base, the J end by 4 bases, with 5 bases between. DNA of the CDR3: TGTGCCAGCAGCTTAGACAGAAATCAGCCCCAGCATTTT. It yields the protein CASSLDRNQPQHF.

The chain has TRBV7-6 and TRBJ2-3, with D unresolved. Germline assignment: CDR1 SGHVS and CDR2 FNYEAQ. The CDR3 totals 15 residues. V lost 0 bases and J lost 0, with 7 bases in between. CDR3 residues: CASSLAETSTDTQYF. CDR3 bases: TGTGCCAGCAGCTTAGCTGAGACTAGCACAGATACGCAGTATTTT.

The rearrangement joins TRBV7-9 to TRBJ1-1, with D unresolved. Germline CDR1 SEHNR, CDR2 FQNEAQ (reference sequence). CDR3 length: 15 residues. Between the trimmed V and J ends, which lost 2 bases and 4 bases, there was a span of 14 bases. CDR3 amino acids: CASSLYATRSTEAFF. CDR3 DNA sequence: TGTGCCAGCAGCTTATACGCCACGAGGAGCACTGAAGCTTTCTTT.

The J gene is TRBJ2-1, the V gene TRBV18, with 7 bases fitting TRBD2. This CDR3 spans 15 amino acids. Trimming at V came to 3 bases and at J to 5 bases, leaving 7 bases not matched to a gene. Germline CDR1 reads KGHSH; CDR2 reads LQKENI. Here the CDR3 reads CASSPTSRGDNEQFF. The DNA for the CDR3 is TGTGCCAGCTCACCTACTTCCCGGGGGGACAATGAGCAGTTCTTC.

With regard to this clone: The same CDR3 can be traced to other DNA sequences in this sample. This chain joins TRBV2 and TRBJ2-1; tentative D call: TRBD2 (6 bases). The ends were cut back, 4 bases at V and 0 bases at J, with 7 bases in the middle. The V gene's germline CDR1 is SNHLY and CDR2 FYNNEI. The CDR3 is made up of 14 amino acids. In DNA form, the CDR3 reads TGTGCCAGCAGTGTCGGGAGCTCCTACAATGAGCAGTTCTTC. This encodes CASSVGSSYNEQFF.

This CDR3 is CASSPLSRKVGYGYTF. In DNA form, the CDR3 reads TGTGCCAGCAGCCCTTTAAGTCGAAAGGTGGGCTATGGCTACACCTTC. The rearrangement joins TRBV11-2 to TRBJ1-2; D gene ambiguous. The CDR3 is made up of 16 amino acids. V shed 5 bases and J shed 4 bases, with 20 bases lying between them. Germline V gives CDR1 SGHAT, CDR2 FQNNGV.

The chain joins TRBV2 to TRBJ1-2, with unresolved D. Looked up from germline, CDR1 is SNHLY and CDR2 is FYNNEI. CDR3 length: 12 residues. V lost 0 bases to trimming and J lost 8 bases, with 7 bases between them. The CDR3: CASSEARAGYTF. The CDR3, as DNA: TGTGCCAGCAGTGAAGCAAGAGCGGGCTACACCTTC.